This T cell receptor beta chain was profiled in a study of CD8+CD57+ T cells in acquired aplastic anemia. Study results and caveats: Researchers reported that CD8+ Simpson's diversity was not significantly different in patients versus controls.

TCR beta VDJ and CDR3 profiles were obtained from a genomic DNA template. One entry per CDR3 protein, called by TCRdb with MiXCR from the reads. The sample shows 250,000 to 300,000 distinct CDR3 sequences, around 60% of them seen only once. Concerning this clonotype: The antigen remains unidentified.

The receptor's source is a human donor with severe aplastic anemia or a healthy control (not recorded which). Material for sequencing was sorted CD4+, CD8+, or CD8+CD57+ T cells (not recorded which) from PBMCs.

CDR3 sequence (DNA): TGCGCCAGCAGCCAAGATAGCGGGAGAGAGACCCAGTACTTC. It translates to CASSQDSGRETQYF. The chain uses TRBV4-1 and TRBJ2-5, with 9 bases fitting TRBD2. The length of the CDR3 is 14 residues. The germline V gene encodes CDR1 MGHRA and CDR2 YSYEKL. V lost 0 bases, J lost 4 bases, and 0 bases stayed unmatched.